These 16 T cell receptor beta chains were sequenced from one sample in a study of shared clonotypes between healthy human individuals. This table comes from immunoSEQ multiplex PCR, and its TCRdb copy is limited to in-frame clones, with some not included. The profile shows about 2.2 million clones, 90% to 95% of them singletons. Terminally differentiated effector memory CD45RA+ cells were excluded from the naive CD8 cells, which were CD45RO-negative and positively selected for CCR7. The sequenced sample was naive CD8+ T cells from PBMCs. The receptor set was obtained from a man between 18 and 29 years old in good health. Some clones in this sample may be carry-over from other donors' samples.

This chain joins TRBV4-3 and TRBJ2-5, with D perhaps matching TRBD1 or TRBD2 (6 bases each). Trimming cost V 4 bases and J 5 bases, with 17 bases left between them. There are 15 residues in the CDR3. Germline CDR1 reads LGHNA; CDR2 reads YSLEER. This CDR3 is CASSRRGAEGETQYF. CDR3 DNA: TGCGCCAGCAGCCGAAGGGGGGCGGAGGGGGAGACCCAGTACTTC.

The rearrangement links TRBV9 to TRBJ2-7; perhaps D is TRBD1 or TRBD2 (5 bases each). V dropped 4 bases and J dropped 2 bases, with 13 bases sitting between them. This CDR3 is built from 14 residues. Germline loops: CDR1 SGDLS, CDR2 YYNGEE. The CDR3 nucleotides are TGTGCCAGCAGCCCTCGGGACGGAGCCTACGAGCAGTACTTC. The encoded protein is CASSPRDGAYEQYF.

CDR3 coding DNA: TGTGCCATCAGGGGACCGTTGAATTCACCCCTCCACTTT. This gives the protein CAIRGPLNSPLHF. The chain recombines TRBV10-3 with TRBJ1-6; a possible D gene is TRBD1 (5 bases). This CDR3 has 13 residues. The V end was cut by 6 bases, the J end by 7 bases, with 10 bases between. Germline V CDR1 and CDR2: ENHRY, SYGVKD.

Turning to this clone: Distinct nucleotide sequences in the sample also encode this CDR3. CDR3: CASSVVGLNTEAFF. The CDR3 coding sequence is TGTGCCAGCAGCGTAGTAGGGCTGAACACTGAAGCTTTCTTT. This rearrangement joins TRBV9 to TRBJ1-1, with no clear D. Trimming took 0 bases from V and 0 from J, leaving 6 bases between them. Per the germline V gene, CDR1 is SGDLS and CDR2 is YYNGEE. The length of the CDR3 is 14 residues.

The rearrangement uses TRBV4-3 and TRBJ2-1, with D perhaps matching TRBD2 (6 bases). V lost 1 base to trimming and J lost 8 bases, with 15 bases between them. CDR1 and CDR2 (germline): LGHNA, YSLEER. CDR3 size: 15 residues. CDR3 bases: TGCGCCAGCAGCCAAGGACTCGTGGGAGGAGATGAGCAGTTCTTC. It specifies CASSQGLVGGDEQFF.

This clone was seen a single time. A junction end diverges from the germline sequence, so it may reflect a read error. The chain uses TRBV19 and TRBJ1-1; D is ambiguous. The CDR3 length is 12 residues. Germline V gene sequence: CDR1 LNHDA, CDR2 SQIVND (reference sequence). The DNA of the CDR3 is TGTGCCAGTAGCCCCGATCTGGGAGGGCTTCTCTTT. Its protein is CASSPDLGGLLF.

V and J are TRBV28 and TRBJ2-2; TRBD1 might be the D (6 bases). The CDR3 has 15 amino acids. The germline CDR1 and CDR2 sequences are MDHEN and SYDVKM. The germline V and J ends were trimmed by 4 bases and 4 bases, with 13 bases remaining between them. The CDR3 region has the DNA TGTGCCAGCAGTTCTACCGGGACAATCACCGGGGAGCTGTTTTTT. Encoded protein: CASSSTGTITGELFF.

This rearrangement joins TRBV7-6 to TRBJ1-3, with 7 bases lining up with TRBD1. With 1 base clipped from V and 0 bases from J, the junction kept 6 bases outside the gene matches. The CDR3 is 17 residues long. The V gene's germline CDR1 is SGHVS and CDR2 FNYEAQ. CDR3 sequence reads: CASSLDDRVLSGNTIYF. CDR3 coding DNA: TGTGCCAGCAGCTTAGATGACAGGGTTCTCTCTGGAAACACCATATATTTT.

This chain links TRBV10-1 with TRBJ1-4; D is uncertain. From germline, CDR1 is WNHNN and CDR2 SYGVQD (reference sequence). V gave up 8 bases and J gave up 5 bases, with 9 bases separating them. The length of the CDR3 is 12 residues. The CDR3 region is CASRRRNEKLFF. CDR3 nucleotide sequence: TGCGCCAGCCGGAGGAGAAATGAAAAACTGTTTTTT.

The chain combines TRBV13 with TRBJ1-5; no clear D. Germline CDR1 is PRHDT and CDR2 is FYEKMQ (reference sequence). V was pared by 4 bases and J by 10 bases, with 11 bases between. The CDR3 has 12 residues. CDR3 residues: CASSYLGSPQHF. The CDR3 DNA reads TGTGCCAGCAGCTACTTGGGATCTCCCCAGCATTTT.

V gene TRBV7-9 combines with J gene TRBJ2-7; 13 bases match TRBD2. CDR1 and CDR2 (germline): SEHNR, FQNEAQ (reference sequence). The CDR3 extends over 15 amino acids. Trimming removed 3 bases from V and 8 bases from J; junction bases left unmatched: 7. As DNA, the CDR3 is TGTGCCAGCAGCTTTGGGACTAGCGGGGCCTTTAAGCAGTACTTC. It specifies CASSFGTSGAFKQYF.

The CDR3 is CASSDSIDRGQGYEQFF. CDR3 in DNA: TGTGCCAGCAGTGACTCTATCGACAGGGGGCAAGGATATGAGCAGTTCTTC. This sequence joins TRBV25-1 and TRBJ2-1; 10 nucleotides match TRBD1. CDR3 length equals 17 residues. CDR1 and CDR2 from the germline V gene are MGHDK and SYGVNS. Trimming at V came to 3 bases and at J to 8 bases, leaving 13 bases not matched to a gene.

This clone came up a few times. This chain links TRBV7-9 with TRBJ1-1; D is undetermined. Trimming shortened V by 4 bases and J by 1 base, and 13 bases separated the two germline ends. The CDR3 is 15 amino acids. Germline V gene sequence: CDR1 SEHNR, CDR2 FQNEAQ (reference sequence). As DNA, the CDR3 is TGTGCCAGCAGCTCCGCCCCCGGTAGGAACACTGAAGCTTTCTTT. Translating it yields CASSSAPGRNTEAFF.

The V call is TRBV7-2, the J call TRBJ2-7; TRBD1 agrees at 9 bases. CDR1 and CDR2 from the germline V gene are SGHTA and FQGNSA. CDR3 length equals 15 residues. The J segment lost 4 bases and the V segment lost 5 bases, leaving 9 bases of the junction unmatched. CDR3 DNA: TGTGCCAGCAGCCAAAGGACAGGGGCAAGTTACGAGCAGTACTTC. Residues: CASSQRTGASYEQYF.

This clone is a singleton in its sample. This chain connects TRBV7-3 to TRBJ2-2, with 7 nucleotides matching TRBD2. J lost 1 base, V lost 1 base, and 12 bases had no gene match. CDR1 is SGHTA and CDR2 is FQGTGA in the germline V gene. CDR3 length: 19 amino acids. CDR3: CASSLILTTSSGNTGELFF. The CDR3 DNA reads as TGTGCCAGCAGCTTAATCCTTACTACTTCTAGCGGGAACACCGGGGAGCTGTTTTTT.

CDR3 DNA: TGTGCCAGCAGTCCTCACTTCGGACCAGGAGCCGGGGAGCTGTTTTTT. It yields the protein CASSPHFGPGAGELFF. The J gene is TRBJ2-2, the V gene TRBV28, with unresolved D. Per the germline V gene, CDR1 is MDHEN and CDR2 is SYDVKM. The V end lost 5 bases, the J end lost 6 bases, and 19 bases lay between the germline ends. CDR3 length equals 16 residues.